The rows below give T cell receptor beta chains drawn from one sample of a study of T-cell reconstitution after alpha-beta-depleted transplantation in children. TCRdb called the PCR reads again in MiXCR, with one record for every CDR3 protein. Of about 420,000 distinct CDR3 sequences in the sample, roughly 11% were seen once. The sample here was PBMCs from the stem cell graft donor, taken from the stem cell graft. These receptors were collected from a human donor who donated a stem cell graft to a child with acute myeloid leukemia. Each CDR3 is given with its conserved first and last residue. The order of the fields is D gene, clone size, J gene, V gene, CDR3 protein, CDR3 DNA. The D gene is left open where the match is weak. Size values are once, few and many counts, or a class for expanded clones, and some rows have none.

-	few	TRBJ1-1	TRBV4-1	CASSLGQGFAEAFF	TGCGCCAGCAGCCTAGGGCAGGGGTTCGCTGAAGCTTTCTTT
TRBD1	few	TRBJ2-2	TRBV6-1	CATLGGQGNTGELFF	TGTGCCACCCTAGGAGGACAGGGCAACACCGGGGAGCTGTTTTTT
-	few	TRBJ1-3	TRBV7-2	CASGPLNTIYF	TGTGCCAGCGGCCCCTTAAACACCATATATTTT
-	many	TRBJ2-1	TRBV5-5	CASSSTGSSSYNEQFF	TGTGCCAGCAGCTCTACAGGGTCGAGCTCCTACAATGAGCAGTTCTTC
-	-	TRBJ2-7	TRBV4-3	CASSESRGTGEQYF	TGCGCCAGCAGCGAGTCTCGCGGGACGGGAGAGCAGTACTTC
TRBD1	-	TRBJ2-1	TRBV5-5	CASSAGDRVEVGEQFF	TGTGCCAGCAGCGCAGGGGACAGGGTCGAAGTCGGTGAGCAGTTCTTC
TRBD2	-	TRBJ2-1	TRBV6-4	CASSVLAGGEQFF	TGTGCCAGCAGTGTACTAGCGGGAGGTGAGCAGTTCTTC
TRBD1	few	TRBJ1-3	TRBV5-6	CASSSRGVRSGNTIYF	TGTGCCAGCAGCTCCAGGGGGGTACGCTCTGGAAACACCATATATTTT
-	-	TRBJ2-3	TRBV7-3	CASSSTSVTDTQYF	TGTGCCAGCAGCTCAACCTCCGTAACAGATACGCAGTATTTT
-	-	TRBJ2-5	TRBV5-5	CASSLAGSLETQYF	TGTGCCAGCAGCTTGGCCGGTAGCCTGGAGACCCAGTACTTC
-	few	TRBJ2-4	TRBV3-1	CASSQTGTLAKNIQYF	TGTGCCAGCAGCCAAACCGGGACACTAGCCAAAAACATTCAGTACTTC
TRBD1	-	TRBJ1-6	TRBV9	CASSAGQGANSPLHF	TGTGCCAGCAGCGCGGGACAGGGGGCGAATTCACCCCTCCACTTT
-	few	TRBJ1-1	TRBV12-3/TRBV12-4	CASSFSLENTEAFF	TGTGCCAGCAGTTTTTCATTGGAGAACACTGAAGCTTTCTTT
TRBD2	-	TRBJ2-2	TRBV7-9	CASSPTGLAGGRLFF	TGTGCCAGCAGCCCAACGGGACTAGCGGGAGGGCGGCTGTTTTTT
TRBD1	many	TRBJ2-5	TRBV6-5	CASTPRDRAQETQYF	TGTGCCAGCACCCCACGGGACAGGGCACAAGAGACCCAGTACTTC
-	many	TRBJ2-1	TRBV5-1	CASSLQRGREQFF	TGCGCCAGCAGCCTGCAGAGGGGTCGAGAGCAGTTCTTC
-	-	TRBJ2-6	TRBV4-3	CASSQDPGTVRANVLTF	TGCGCCAGCAGCCAAGATCCCGGGACTGTTCGGGCCAACGTCCTGACTTTC
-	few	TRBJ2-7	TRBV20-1	CSARDPARGAYEQYF	TGCAGTGCTAGGGATCCTGCACGGGGCGCCTACGAGCAGTACTTC
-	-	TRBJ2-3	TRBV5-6	CASSLRMTGTSTDTQYF	TGTGCCAGCAGCTTGCGCATGACAGGGACTAGCACAGATACGCAGTATTTT
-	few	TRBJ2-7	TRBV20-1	CSARLGVRDEQYF	TGCAGTGCCCGACTGGGGGTACGGGACGAGCAGTACTTC
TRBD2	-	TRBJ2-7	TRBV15	CATSHGRQGYEQYF	TGTGCCACCAGCCACGGGAGGCAGGGCTACGAGCAGTACTTC
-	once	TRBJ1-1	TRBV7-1	CASSSPWEGFTEAFF	TGTGCCAGCAGCTCTCCTTGGGAGGGTTTCACTGAAGCTTTCTTT
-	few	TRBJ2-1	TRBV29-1	CSAPDRQGTIYNEQFF	TGCAGCGCCCCAGACAGACAGGGGACTATCTACAATGAGCAGTTCTTC
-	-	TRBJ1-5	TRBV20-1	CSATTRLGSLSNQPQHF	TGCAGTGCCACGACTCGGCTAGGGAGTTTATCCAATCAGCCCCAGCATTTT
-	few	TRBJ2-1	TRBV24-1	CATSDRLSNEQFF	TGTGCCACCAGTGATAGACTGTCGAATGAGCAGTTCTTC
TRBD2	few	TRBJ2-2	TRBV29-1	CSVAGGPSGELFF	TGCAGCGTAGCGGGAGGGCCCTCCGGGGAGCTGTTTTTT
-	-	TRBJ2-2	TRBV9	CASTYSLGSGELFF	TGTGCCAGCACCTACAGCCTGGGGAGTGGGGAGCTGTTTTTT
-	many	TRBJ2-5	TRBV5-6	CASSFGRVETQYF	TGTGCCAGCAGCTTCGGTCGGGTCGAGACCCAGTACTTC
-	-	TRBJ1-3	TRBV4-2	CASSKGGVHASGNTIYF	TGTGCCAGCAGCAAGGGAGGAGTCCATGCCTCTGGAAACACCATATATTTT
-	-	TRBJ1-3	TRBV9	CASSVAGGPSSGNTIYF	TGTGCCAGCAGCGTAGCGGGGGGCCCCAGCTCTGGAAACACCATATATTTT
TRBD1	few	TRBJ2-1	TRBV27	CASSLPLRGLGNEQFF	TGTGCCAGCAGTCTACCACTCAGGGGGCTAGGAAATGAGCAGTTCTTC
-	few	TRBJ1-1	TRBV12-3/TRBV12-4	CASTQGQGGPEAFF	TGTGCCAGCACTCAGGGACAAGGGGGGCCTGAAGCTTTCTTT
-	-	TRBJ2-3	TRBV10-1	CASSSAGPSTDTQYF	TGCGCCAGCAGTTCAGCGGGTCCTAGCACAGATACGCAGTATTTT
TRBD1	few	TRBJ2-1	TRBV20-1	CSATRGTGKNEQFF	TGCAGTGCTACACGGGGGACAGGGAAAAATGAGCAGTTCTTC
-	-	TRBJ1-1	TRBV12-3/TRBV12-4	CASSLGARTVNTEAFF	TGTGCCAGCAGTTTAGGGGCCAGGACGGTAAACACTGAAGCTTTCTTT
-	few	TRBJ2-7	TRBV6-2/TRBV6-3	CATTEGFYEQYF	TGTGCCACGACGGAGGGTTTCTACGAGCAGTACTTC
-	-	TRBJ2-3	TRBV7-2	CASRSFLTGVTGDTQYF	TGTGCCAGCAGATCATTCTTGACGGGGGTCACCGGAGATACGCAGTATTTT
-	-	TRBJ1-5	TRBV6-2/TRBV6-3	CASSLGERQHF	TGTGCCAGCAGCTTGGGTGAGCGCCAGCATTTT
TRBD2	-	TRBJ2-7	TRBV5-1	CASSSLAAPYEQYF	TGCGCCAGCAGCTCACTAGCGGCTCCTTACGAGCAGTACTTC
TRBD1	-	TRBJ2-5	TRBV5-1	CASSAGTVQETQYF	TGCGCCAGCAGCGCCGGGACAGTCCAAGAGACCCAGTACTTC
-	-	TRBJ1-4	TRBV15	CATSRDPGGFQEKLFF	TGTGCCACCAGCAGAGACCCTGGAGGGTTTCAGGAAAAACTGTTTTTT
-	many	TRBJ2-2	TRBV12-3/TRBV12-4	CASSLGEASNTGELFF	TGTGCCAGCAGTTTAGGGGAGGCGTCGAACACCGGGGAGCTGTTTTTT
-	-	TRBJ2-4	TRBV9	CASSEGGGVAKNIQYF	TGTGCCAGCAGCGAGGGGGGGGGAGTAGCCAAAAACATTCAGTACTTC
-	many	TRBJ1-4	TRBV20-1	CSAAGIIGEKLFF	TGCAGTGCCGCGGGGATAATTGGAGAAAAACTGTTTTTT
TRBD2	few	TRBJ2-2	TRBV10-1	CATQRGGTGELFF	TGCGCCACCCAGCGCGGGGGAACCGGGGAGCTGTTTTTT
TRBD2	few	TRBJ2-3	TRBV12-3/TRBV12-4	CASSLGLAGHPDTQYF	TGTGCCAGCAGTTTAGGACTAGCGGGACACCCAGATACGCAGTATTTT
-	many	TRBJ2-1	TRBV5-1	CASSYQPSGEQFF	TGCGCCAGCAGCTACCAACCCAGCGGTGAGCAGTTCTTC
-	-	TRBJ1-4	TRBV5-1	CASSLGESTNEKLFF	TGCGCCAGCAGCTTGGGCGAGTCAACTAATGAAAAACTGTTTTTT
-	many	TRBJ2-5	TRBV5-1	CASSNDETQYF	TGCGCCAGCAGCAACGACGAGACCCAGTACTTC
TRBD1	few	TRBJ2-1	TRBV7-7	CASSSTGEYEQFF	TGTGCTAGCAGCTCAACAGGGGAATATGAGCAGTTCTTC
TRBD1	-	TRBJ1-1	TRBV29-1	CTGTGGPGTEAFF	TGCACCGGGACAGGGGGCCCTGGCACTGAAGCTTTCTTT
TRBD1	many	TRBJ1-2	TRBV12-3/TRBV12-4	CASRFGTGGNGYTF	TGTGCCAGCAGATTTGGGACAGGGGGCAATGGCTACACCTTC
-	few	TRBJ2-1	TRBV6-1	CASSGGRRNEQFF	TGTGCCAGCAGTGGCGGACGGAGGAATGAGCAGTTCTTC